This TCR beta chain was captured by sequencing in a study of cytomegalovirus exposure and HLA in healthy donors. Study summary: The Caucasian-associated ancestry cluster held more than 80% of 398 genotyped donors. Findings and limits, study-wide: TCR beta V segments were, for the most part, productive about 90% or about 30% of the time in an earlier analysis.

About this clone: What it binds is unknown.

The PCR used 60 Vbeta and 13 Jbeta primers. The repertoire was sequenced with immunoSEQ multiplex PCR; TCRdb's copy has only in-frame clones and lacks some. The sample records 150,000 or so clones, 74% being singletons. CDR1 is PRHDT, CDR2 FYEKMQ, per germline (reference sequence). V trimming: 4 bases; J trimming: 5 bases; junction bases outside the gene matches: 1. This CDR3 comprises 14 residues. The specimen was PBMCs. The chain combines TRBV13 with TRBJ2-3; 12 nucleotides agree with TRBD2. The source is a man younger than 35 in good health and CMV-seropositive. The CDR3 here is CASSSSGGGDTQYF. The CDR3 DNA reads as TGTGCCAGCAGCTCTAGCGGGGGGGGAGATACGCAGTATTTT. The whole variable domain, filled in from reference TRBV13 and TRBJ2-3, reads AAGVIQSPRHLIKEKRETATLKCYPIPRHDTVYWYQQGPGQDPQFLISFYEKMQSDKGSIPDRFSAQQFSDYHSELNMSSLELGDSALYFCASSSSGGGDTQYFGPGTRLTVL.